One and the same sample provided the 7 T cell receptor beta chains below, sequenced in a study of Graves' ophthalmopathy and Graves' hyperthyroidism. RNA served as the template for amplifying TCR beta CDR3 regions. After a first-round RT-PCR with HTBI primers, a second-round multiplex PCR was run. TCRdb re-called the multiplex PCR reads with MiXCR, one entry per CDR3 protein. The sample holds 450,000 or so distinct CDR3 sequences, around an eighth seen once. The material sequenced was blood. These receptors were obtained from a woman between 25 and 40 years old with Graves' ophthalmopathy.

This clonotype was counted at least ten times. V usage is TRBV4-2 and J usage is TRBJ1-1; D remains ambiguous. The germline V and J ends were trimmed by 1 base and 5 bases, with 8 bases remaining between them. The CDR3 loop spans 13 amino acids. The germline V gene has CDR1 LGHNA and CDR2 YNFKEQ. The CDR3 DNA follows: TGTGCCAGCAGCCAAGTTGGAGGAACTGAAGCTTTCTTT. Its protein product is CASSQVGGTEAFF.

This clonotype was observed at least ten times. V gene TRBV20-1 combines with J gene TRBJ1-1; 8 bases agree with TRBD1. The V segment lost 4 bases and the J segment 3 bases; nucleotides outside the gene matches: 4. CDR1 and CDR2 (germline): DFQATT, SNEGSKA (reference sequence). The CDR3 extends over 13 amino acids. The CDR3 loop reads CSATQGVHTEAFF. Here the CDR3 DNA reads TGCAGTGCTACACAGGGGGTCCACACTGAAGCTTTCTTT.

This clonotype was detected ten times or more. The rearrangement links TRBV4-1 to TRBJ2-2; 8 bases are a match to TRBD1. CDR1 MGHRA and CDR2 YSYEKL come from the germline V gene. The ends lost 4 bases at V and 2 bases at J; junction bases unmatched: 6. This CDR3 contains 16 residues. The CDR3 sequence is CASSPQGARNTGELFF. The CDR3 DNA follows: TGCGCCAGCAGCCCTCAGGGGGCCCGAAACACCGGGGAGCTGTTTTTT.

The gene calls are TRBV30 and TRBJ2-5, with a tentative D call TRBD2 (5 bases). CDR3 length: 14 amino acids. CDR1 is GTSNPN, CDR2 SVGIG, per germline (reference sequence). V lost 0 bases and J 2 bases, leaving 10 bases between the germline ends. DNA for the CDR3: TGTGCCTGGAGTGTACCACTAGTACAAGAGACCCAGTACTTC. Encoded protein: CAWSVPLVQETQYF.

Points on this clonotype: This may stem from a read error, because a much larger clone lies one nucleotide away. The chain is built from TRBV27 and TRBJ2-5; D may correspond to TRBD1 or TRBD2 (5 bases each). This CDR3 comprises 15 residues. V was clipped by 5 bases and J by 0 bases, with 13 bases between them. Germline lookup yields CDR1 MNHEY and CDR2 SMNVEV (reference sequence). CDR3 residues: CASSPTGAYQETQYF. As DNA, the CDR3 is TGTGCCAGCAGTCCCACCGGGGCATACCAAGAGACCCAGTACTTC.

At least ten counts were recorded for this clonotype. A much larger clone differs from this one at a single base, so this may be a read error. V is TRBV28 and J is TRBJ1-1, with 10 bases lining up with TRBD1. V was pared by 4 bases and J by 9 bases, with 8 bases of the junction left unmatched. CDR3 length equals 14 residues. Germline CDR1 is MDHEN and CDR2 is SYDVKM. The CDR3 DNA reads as TGTGCCAGCAGTTCGTCCCGGGACAGGGGAAAAGCTTTCTTT. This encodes CASSSSRDRGKAFF.

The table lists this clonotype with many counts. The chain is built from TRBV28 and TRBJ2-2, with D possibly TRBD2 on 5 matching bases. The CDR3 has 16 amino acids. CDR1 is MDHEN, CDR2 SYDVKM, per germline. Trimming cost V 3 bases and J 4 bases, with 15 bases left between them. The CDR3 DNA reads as TGTGCCAGCAGTTTTCCTACTGCAGGAGGCACCGGGGAGCTGTTTTTT. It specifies CASSFPTAGGTGELFF.